The rows below give T cell receptor beta chains drawn from one sample of a study of Graves' ophthalmopathy and Graves' hyperthyroidism. One entry per CDR3 protein results from TCRdb running MiXCR on the multiplex PCR reads. This table holds about 410,000 distinct CDR3 sequences, around 20% found once. Material: peripheral blood. These receptors were collected from a woman aged 18 to 35 with Graves' ophthalmopathy. CDR3s include the opening cysteine and the closing phenylalanine or tryptophan. The D gene is left open where the match is weak. Rows may omit the clone size; those that give it use once, few, many or a size class.

d_call,clone_size,j_call,v_call,cdr3_nt,cdr3_aa
TRBD1,many,TRBJ2-7,TRBV4-2,TGTGCCAGCAGCCAAGAACAGGGGGCTAGCTACGAGCAGTACTTC,CASSQEQGASYEQYF
TRBD1,many,TRBJ1-6,TRBV30,TGTGCCTGGAGTGTACGCGGACAGGGAAAATCACCCCTCCACTTT,CAWSVRGQGKSPLHF
TRBD2,many,TRBJ2-5,TRBV27,TGTGCCAGCAGTTTAAAGGACCCCTTTGGACTAGCCGGCGGGACCCAGTACTTC,CASSLKDPFGLAGGTQYF
NA,many,TRBJ1-6,TRBV20-1,TGCAGTGCTCTACAGGGTTCACCCCTCCACTTT,CSALQGSPLHF
NA,many,TRBJ2-7,TRBV7-2,TGTGCCAGCAGCTTAGACCTGGTCTCCTACGAGCAGTACTTC,CASSLDLVSYEQYF
NA,many,TRBJ1-5,TRBV19,TGTGCCACAAGTTTAGGGAGGGGTAGCAATCAGCCCCAGCATTTT,CATSLGRGSNQPQHF
NA,many,TRBJ2-7,TRBV19,TGTGCCAGTAGTATGATGGACTCCTACGAGCAGTACTTC,CASSMMDSYEQYF
NA,NA,TRBJ1-3,TRBV11-2,TGTGCCAGCAGCCTCAGGGTACGGGCGGCTCCTGGAAACACCATATATTTT,CASSLRVRAAPGNTIYF
TRBD1,NA,TRBJ2-5,TRBV2,TGTGCCAGCAGTGAAACCCCGTGGGGACAGGAGTTAGAGACCCAGTACTTC,CASSETPWGQELETQYF
TRBD1,few,TRBJ1-1,TRBV7-9,TGTGCCAGCAGCTTCGGACAGGGGAGCACTGAAGCTTTCTTT,CASSFGQGSTEAFF
TRBD2,many,TRBJ2-5,TRBV7-2,TGTGCCAGCAGCTTCGCAGCGGGGGATATCCAAGAGACCCAGTACTTC,CASSFAAGDIQETQYF
NA,many,TRBJ2-5,TRBV7-2,TGTGCCAGCAGCTTAGGTCCCCCCACGGCCCAAGAGACCCAGTACTTC,CASSLGPPTAQETQYF
TRBD2,many,TRBJ2-7,TRBV28,TGTGCCAGCAGGACTCACCCGGGACTAGCGATGGACGAGCAGTACTTC,CASRTHPGLAMDEQYF
TRBD1,NA,TRBJ1-5,TRBV28,TGTGCCAGCTCGGACCCTACAGGGGGCAGGCATCAGCCCCAGCATTTT,CASSDPTGGRHQPQHF
NA,many,TRBJ1-1,TRBV25-1,TGTGCCAGCAGTGAATGGAACACTGAAGCTTTCTTT,CASSEWNTEAFF
NA,many,TRBJ1-1,TRBV28,TGTGCCAGCAGTAAGGTCCCCCAGGGGCTGAACACTGAAGCTTTCTTT,CASSKVPQGLNTEAFF
NA,many,TRBJ2-2,TRBV18,TGTGCCAGCTCACCCCTCGGGACTGGGGCCGGGGAGCTGTTTTTT,CASSPLGTGAGELFF
TRBD2,many,TRBJ2-7,TRBV4-3,TGCGCCAGCAGCCAAAAACTAGCGGGTAACCCCTACGAGCAGTACTTC,CASSQKLAGNPYEQYF
NA,many,TRBJ1-1,TRBV6-1,TGTGCCAGCAGTGAGTTGGCTGAAGCTTTCTTT,CASSELAEAFF
NA,NA,TRBJ1-6,TRBV28,TGTGCCACCAGGAAGGGACTCCTGAATTCACCCCTCCACTTT,CATRKGLLNSPLHF
TRBD2,many,TRBJ2-5,TRBV6-2/TRBV6-3,TGTGCCAGCACCCAGGGGGGAGCCGGGACTAGCGGTGAGACCCAGTACTTC,CASTQGGAGTSGETQYF
NA,NA,TRBJ1-1,TRBV28,TGTGCCAGCAGGCACGACATCATGAACACTGAAGCTTTCTTT,CASRHDIMNTEAFF
NA,many,TRBJ1-2,TRBV11-2,TGTGCCAGCAGCTTAGGACTCGGTGGGGCCGCCCCTTATGGCTACACCTTC,CASSLGLGGAAPYGYTF
TRBD1,NA,TRBJ1-5,TRBV12-3/TRBV12-4,TGTGCCAGCAGCCAAAGACAGGGAACGAGCAATCAGCCCCAGCATTTT,CASSQRQGTSNQPQHF
NA,NA,TRBJ1-1,TRBV12-3/TRBV12-4,TGTGCCAGCAGTTTAGTTCGGTTCAGGGGAAACACTGAAGCTTTCTTT,CASSLVRFRGNTEAFF
TRBD2,NA,TRBJ2-7,TRBV7-2,TGTGCCAGCAGCTTAGCCGGGACTAGCGGGAGGGCGACGGGCTACGAGCAGTACTTC,CASSLAGTSGRATGYEQYF
TRBD1,many,TRBJ2-2,TRBV19,TGTGCCAGTAGGGGACAGGGTAGGCCCGGGGAGCTGTTTTTT,CASRGQGRPGELFF
TRBD1,many,TRBJ1-6,TRBV6-5,TGTGCCAGCAGCGGGACAGGGGGAAGGAATTCACCCCTCCACTTT,CASSGTGGRNSPLHF
NA,many,TRBJ2-7,TRBV7-2,TGTGCCAGCAGCTTAAAGTGGGTAGAGGGGGAGCAGTACTTC,CASSLKWVEGEQYF